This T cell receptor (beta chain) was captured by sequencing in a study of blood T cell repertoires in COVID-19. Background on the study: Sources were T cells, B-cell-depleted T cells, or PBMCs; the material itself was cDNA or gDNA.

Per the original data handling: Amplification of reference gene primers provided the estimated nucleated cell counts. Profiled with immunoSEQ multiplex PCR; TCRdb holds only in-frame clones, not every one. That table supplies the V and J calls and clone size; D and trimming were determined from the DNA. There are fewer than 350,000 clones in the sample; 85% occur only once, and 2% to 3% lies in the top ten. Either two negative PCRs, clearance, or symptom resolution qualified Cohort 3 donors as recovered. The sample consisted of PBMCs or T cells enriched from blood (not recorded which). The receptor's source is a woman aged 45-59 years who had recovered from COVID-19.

CDR3 region: CASSRRTSGNNEQFF. In nucleotides, the CDR3 is TGTGCCAGCAGCCGAAGGACTAGCGGGAACAATGAGCAGTTCTTC. V and J are TRBV11-2 and TRBJ2-1; 12 bases fit TRBD2. This CDR3 comprises 15 residues. J lost 5 bases, V lost 5 bases, and 4 bases had no gene match. CDR1 SGHAT and CDR2 FQNNGV come from the germline V gene.